This T cell receptor beta chain is from a study of cytomegalovirus exposure and HLA in healthy donors. Looking at the study overall: Most genotyped donors, over 70% of roughly 400, had Caucasian-associated genetic ancestry.

The PCR employed 60 Vbeta primers together with 13 Jbeta primers. Generated by immunoSEQ multiplex PCR, the TCRdb table keeps only in-frame clones and is missing some. The sample yields just over 25,000 clones, about two thirds seen once. With regard to this clone: Its antigen is undetermined.

Healthy donors of bone marrow made up the group. Study outcomes and limitations: Common viral pathogens seemed to be connected with several of the most significant clusters, according to a later analysis. Later findings reportedly placed an Asian-associated ancestry cluster below the approximately 670-donor mean for N-insertions.

CDR1 is LNHNV, CDR2 YYDKDF, per germline (reference sequence). This CDR3 has 14 amino acids. V was cut by 5 bases and J by 5 bases, with 13 bases left in between. Sequencing was performed on PBMCs. The TCR was taken from a woman aged 50 to 65 in good health and CMV-seronegative. The rearrangement uses TRBV15 and TRBJ1-5; D uncertain. CDR3 amino acids: CATSESGGHQPQHF. CDR3 in DNA: TGTGCCACCAGCGAATCGGGCGGGCATCAGCCCCAGCATTTT.